One and the same sample provided the 32 T cell receptor beta chains below, sequenced in a study of pediatric ulcerative colitis. Some clones are missing from TCRdb's copy, which holds only in-frame ones; the method was immunoSEQ multiplex PCR. This table holds 55,000 to 65,000 clones, over 65% found once. Sequencing used blood. The receptors here all came from a boy younger than 18 with moderate ulcerative colitis.

Only a few counts were recorded for this clone. This rearrangement joins TRBV9 to TRBJ1-5; no firm D call. With 0 bases removed from V and 6 bases from J, the gap between germline ends came to 7 bases. CDR3 length: 13 amino acids. Germline CDR1 SGDLS, CDR2 YYNGEE. CDR3 DNA: TGTGCCAGCAGCGTAGCCCCCTTTCAGCCCCAGCATTTT. Residues: CASSVAPFQPQHF.

The chain employs TRBV6-6 and TRBJ2-3; 9 bases are a match to TRBD2. Germline values: CDR1 MNHNY, CDR2 SVGAGI (reference sequence). This CDR3 has 14 residues. V shed 6 bases and J 0 bases; nucleotides not matched to a gene: 1. This CDR3 is CASRAGGSTDTQYF. For the CDR3, the DNA is TGTGCCAGCAGGGCGGGAGGGAGCACAGATACGCAGTATTTT.

The rearrangement joins TRBV6-5 to TRBJ2-7, with D perhaps TRBD1 (5 bases). Looked up from germline, CDR1 is MNHEY and CDR2 is SVGAGI. The CDR3 length is 15 residues. Deletions cut 6 bases from V and 0 bases from J, with 15 bases between. In DNA form, the CDR3 reads TGTGCCAGCAGGGGGCACGACGCTTTCTCCTACGAGCAGTACTTC. Protein: CASRGHDAFSYEQYF.

The CDR3 nucleotides read TGTGCCAGCAGTTTAAGACAGGGGGCTGGAAACACCATATATTTT. It specifies CASSLRQGAGNTIYF. The chain uses TRBV28 and TRBJ1-3; 9 bases match TRBD1. The CDR3 is 15 amino acids. The V gene end was trimmed by 2 bases and the J gene end by 2 bases; junction bases not matched to a gene: 1. Germline CDR1 is MDHEN and CDR2 is SYDVKM.

CDR3 DNA: TGTGCCAGACCTCTCCGTAGCCACAGGGAGTTTTTGCAGCCCCAGCATTTT. Amino acids: CARPLRSHREFLQPQHF. The rearrangement links TRBV5-3 to TRBJ1-5; D is perhaps TRBD1 (6 bases). TRBV5-3 is assigned to the ORF class and has an uncertain function. The CDR3 is 17 residues long. Trimming pared 7 bases from V and 7 bases from J, leaving 27 bases between.

This clone has just one count. The chain has TRBV2 and TRBJ1-5, with D uncertain. The germline V gene has CDR1 SNHLY and CDR2 FYNNEI. The V and J ends lost 4 bases and 0 bases respectively, with 13 bases between them. This CDR3 comprises 16 residues. CDR3 amino acids: CASSAEGLSSNQPQHF. CDR3 coding DNA: TGTGCCAGCAGTGCGGAAGGGCTCTCTAGCAATCAGCCCCAGCATTTT. The whole variable domain, filled in from reference TRBV2 and TRBJ1-5, reads EPEVTQTPSHQVTQMGQEVILRCVPISNHLYFYWYRQILGQKVEFLVSFYNNEISEKSEIFDDQFSVERPDGSNFTLKIRSTKLEDSAMYFCASSAEGLSSNQPQHFGDGTRLSIL.

This chain uses TRBV11-2 with TRBJ2-3; possible D gene TRBD1, 6 bases. Trimming shortened V by 7 bases and J by 2 bases, and 13 bases separated the two germline ends. Germline V gene lookup returns CDR1 SGHAT and CDR2 FQNNGV. The CDR3 spans 14 residues. CDR3 protein: CASTRGQITDTQYF. In DNA form, the CDR3 reads TGTGCCAGCACCCGAGGACAGATCACAGATACGCAGTATTTT.

This clone turned up a few times. The chain recombines TRBV25-1 with TRBJ1-3, with D unresolved. This CDR3 spans 12 amino acids. Germline V gene lookup returns CDR1 MGHDK and CDR2 SYGVNS. V shed 4 bases and J shed 3 bases, with 4 bases lying between them. The CDR3 is CASSGVGNTIYF. CDR3 nucleotide sequence: TGTGCCAGCAGTGGGGTTGGAAACACCATATATTTT.

The genes are TRBV5-1 and TRBJ2-4; D uncertain. The CDR3 loop spans 15 amino acids. In germline, CDR1 is SGHRS, CDR2 YFSETQ. Trimming cost V 0 bases and J 2 bases, with 9 bases left between them. CDR3 in amino acids: CASSLDAVTKNIQYF. CDR3 DNA: TGCGCCAGCAGCTTGGATGCTGTAACCAAAAACATTCAGTACTTC.

The chain joins TRBV6-5 to TRBJ2-3; 15 bases line up with TRBD2. V shed 6 bases and J 8 bases; nucleotides not matched to a gene: 6. Germline V gives CDR1 MNHEY, CDR2 SVGAGI. This CDR3 is 15 amino acids long. The CDR3 region is CASRRPGLAGGTQYF. In nucleotides, the CDR3 is TGTGCCAGCAGAAGGCCGGGACTAGCGGGGGGTACGCAGTATTTT.

This chain joins TRBV12-1 and TRBJ1-6. TRBV12-1 is a listed pseudogene. This CDR3 spans 15 amino acids. The DNA of the CDR3 is TGTGCCAGCAGCGGGCCGGGACGTGGGAACTCACCCCTCCACTTT. Protein sequence: CASSGPGRGNSPLHF.

This clone occurred a few times. The V and J genes are TRBV7-9 and TRBJ2-1; no clear D. The V gene's germline CDR1 is SEHNR and CDR2 FQNEAQ (reference sequence). Trimming pared 6 bases from V and 5 bases from J, leaving 5 bases between. This CDR3 has 11 residues. Here the CDR3 reads CASRVNNEQFF. CDR3 bases: TGTGCCAGCAGGGTTAACAATGAGCAGTTCTTC.

This chain joins TRBV5-1 and TRBJ2-3; tentative D call: TRBD1 (6 bases). V was shortened by 4 bases and J by 0 bases, with 9 bases between the two germline ends. CDR1 and CDR2 from the germline V gene are SGHRS and YFSETQ. The CDR3 spans 14 residues. The CDR3 DNA reads as TGCGCCAGCAGCCCAGGGGCCAGCACAGATACGCAGTATTTT. Translated: CASSPGASTDTQYF.

In its sample, this clone was seen once. The conserved phenylalanine or tryptophan is not found at the CDR3 terminus, so this likely reflects a read error. The chain has TRBV5-6 and TRBJ1-2; maybe TRBD1 (6 bases). Germline-derived CDR1 and CDR2 are SGHDT and YYEEEE. V was shortened by 5 bases and J by 6 bases, with 14 bases between the two germline ends. The CDR3 is 13 amino acids. The CDR3 is CASSPGTSNGYTL. CDR3 DNA sequence: TGTGCCAGCAGTCCCGGGACATCGAATGGCTACACCCTC.

The CDR3 reads CASSFDRTSNQPQHF. The CDR3 region has the DNA TGTGCCAGCAGCTTTGACAGAACTAGCAATCAGCCCCAGCATTTT. The chain is built from TRBV7-3 and TRBJ1-5; D might be TRBD1 (5 bases). The CDR3 has 15 amino acids. Germline values: CDR1 SGHTA, CDR2 FQGTGA. The V end lost 3 bases, the J end lost 0 bases, and 9 bases lay between the germline ends.

The rearrangement joins TRBV9 to TRBJ2-5, with 8 bases that match TRBD2. Germline CDR1 is SGDLS and CDR2 is YYNGEE. The V gene end was trimmed by 2 bases and the J gene end by 4 bases; junction bases not matched to a gene: 16. The CDR3 spans 18 residues. CDR3: CASSVHPGGDRVRETQYF. For the CDR3, the DNA is TGTGCCAGCAGCGTTCACCCGGGGGGGGACCGGGTTAGAGAGACCCAGTACTTC.

The chain employs TRBV25-1 and TRBJ1-5, with D unclear. Germline CDR1 MGHDK, CDR2 SYGVNS. CDR3 length equals 9 residues. DNA for the CDR3: TGTGGAAGGCATCAGCCCCAGCATTTT. Its translation is CGRHQPQHF.

This clone came up once. The rearrangement joins TRBV2 to TRBJ2-7; D uncertain. The germline V gene has CDR1 SNHLY and CDR2 FYNNEI. CDR3 length equals 14 residues. V dropped 6 bases and J dropped 3 bases, with 15 bases sitting between them. The CDR3 DNA reads TGTGCCAGCAGCGCAGGCCCCCCGAGCTACGAGCAGTACTTC. Protein: CASSAGPPSYEQYF. Looking up the rest from reference TRBV2 and TRBJ2-7 gives the full variable domain: EPEVTQTPSHQVTQMGQEVILRCVPISNHLYFYWYRQILGQKVEFLVSFYNNEISEKSEIFDDQFSVERPDGSNFTLKIRSTKLEDSAMYFCASSAGPPSYEQYFGPGTRLTVT.

The chain uses TRBV18 and TRBJ1-1; D not resolved. The V and J ends lost 2 bases and 0 bases respectively, with 10 bases between them. In germline, CDR1 is KGHSH, CDR2 LQKENI. The CDR3 has 15 amino acids. The CDR3, as DNA: TGTGCCAGCTCACCAAAGGAATCTATGAACACTGAAGCTTTCTTT. Translating it yields CASSPKESMNTEAFF.

This chain connects TRBV29-1 to TRBJ1-1; D is unclear. The CDR3 has 13 residues. The germline CDR1 and CDR2 sequences are SQVTM and ANQGSEA. V lost 4 bases and J lost 2, with 11 bases in between. In DNA form, the CDR3 reads TGCAGCGTTGCGTCAGGTACCAACACTGAAGCTTTCTTT. It yields the protein CSVASGTNTEAFF.

The V call is TRBV7-2, the J call TRBJ2-2, with a weak D call TRBD1 (6 bases). The CDR3 totals 13 residues. The germline CDR1 and CDR2 sequences are SGHTA and FQGNSA. The V end was cut by 11 bases, the J end by 0 bases, with 10 bases between. CDR3 loop: CAARGSNTGELFF. CDR3 in DNA: TGTGCCGCCAGGGGATCGAACACCGGGGAGCTGTTTTTT.

This clone was counted once. The rearrangement links TRBV10-2 to TRBJ1-1; no clear D gene. This CDR3 contains 14 residues. Germline assignment: CDR1 WSHSY and CDR2 SAAADI. V dropped 3 bases and J dropped 4 bases, with 12 bases sitting between them. The CDR3 sequence is CASSDWGEGTEAFF. CDR3 bases: TGCGCCAGCAGTGATTGGGGTGAAGGCACTGAAGCTTTCTTT.

This clone is a singleton in its sample. The genes are TRBV14 and TRBJ2-1; the match to TRBD2 covers 7 bases. Germline values: CDR1 SGHDN, CDR2 FVKESK. The junction had 10 bases not matched to a gene; V was cut back by 0 bases and J by 5 bases. This CDR3 is 17 amino acids long. CDR3 DNA sequence: TGTGCCAGCAGCCAAGATTTGGGGACTATATTCCACAATGAGCAGTTCTTC. It codes for CASSQDLGTIFHNEQFF.

This chain joins TRBV4-2 and TRBJ2-3, with D maybe TRBD2 (6 bases). Trimming removed 4 bases from V and 3 bases from J, with 20 bases in between. The CDR3 runs 17 residues. CDR1 is LGHNA, CDR2 YNFKEQ, per germline. CDR3 nucleotide sequence: TGTGCCAGCAGCCGAGAACCGGGACTCCATAATACAGATACGCAGTATTTT. It encodes CASSREPGLHNTDTQYF.

V gene TRBV5-1 combines with J gene TRBJ1-2; 9 nucleotides match TRBD1. After removal of 3 bases from V and 8 bases from J, the junction contained 11 bases not matched to a gene. This CDR3 is built from 15 residues. Germline V gene sequence: CDR1 SGHRS, CDR2 YFSETQ. In nucleotides, the CDR3 is TGCGCCAGCAGCTCATCCGGGACAGGGTTGAGGGGCTACACCTTC. It codes for CASSSSGTGLRGYTF.

The chain combines TRBV7-8 with TRBJ1-1; 7 bases are a match to TRBD1. V lost 5 bases and J lost 11; bases outside the gene matches: 11. The germline V gene has CDR1 SGHVS and CDR2 FQNEAQ. The CDR3 is 13 residues long. In DNA form, the CDR3 reads TGTGCCAGCAGCCTTGAGGGGGCAAGAGATGCTTTCTTT. This translates into CASSLEGARDAFF.

The chain is built from TRBV5-6 and TRBJ1-4; D is ambiguous. The CDR3 spans 14 residues. Trimming removed 7 bases from V and 8 bases from J, with 18 bases in between. Germline V gives CDR1 SGHDT, CDR2 YYEEEE. The CDR3 coding sequence is TGTGCCAGCGCCGGTTGGGGAAGTTTGGAAAAACTGTTTTTT. It translates to CASAGWGSLEKLFF.

V is TRBV19 and J is TRBJ1-1; no reliable D call. V was pared by 3 bases and J by 3 bases, with 11 bases between. The CDR3 contains 14 residues. Germline-derived CDR1 and CDR2 are LNHDA and SQIVND (reference sequence). CDR3 in DNA: TGTGCCAGTAGTATCCGGGCTCTGGACACTGAAGCTTTCTTT. Translation gives CASSIRALDTEAFF.

The J gene is TRBJ1-2, the V gene TRBV6-5, with 8 nucleotides matching TRBD1. The J segment lost 8 bases and the V segment lost 5 bases, leaving 7 bases of the junction unmatched. The germline V gene has CDR1 MNHEY and CDR2 SVGAGI. This CDR3 is built from 13 residues. As DNA, the CDR3 is TGTGCCAGCAGTGGCGGACAGGGTGGCGGCTACACCTTC. Protein: CASSGGQGGGYTF.

The chain is built from TRBV29-1 and TRBJ2-1; D remains unclear. Looked up from germline, CDR1 is SQVTM and CDR2 is ANQGSEA. Trimming shortened V by 2 bases and J by 2 bases, and 10 bases separated the two germline ends. The CDR3 contains 14 residues. CDR3 nucleotides: TGCAGCGTTGAACAAATGAATGCCTACAATGAGCAGTTCTTC. Amino acids: CSVEQMNAYNEQFF.

This clone was seen a handful of times. The chain carries TRBV2 and TRBJ1-4; unclear D gene. This CDR3 is built from 11 residues. CDR1 and CDR2 (germline): SNHLY, FYNNEI. V gave up 6 bases and J gave up 5 bases, with 4 bases separating them. DNA of the CDR3: TGTGCCAGCAGGAAAAATGAAAAACTGTTTTTT. This encodes CASRKNEKLFF.

The gene calls are TRBV27 and TRBJ2-1, with D hard to call. Deletions cut 3 bases from V and 4 bases from J, with 10 bases between. CDR1 and CDR2 (germline): MNHEY, SMNVEV (reference sequence). The CDR3 loop spans 14 amino acids. The CDR3 DNA reads as TGTGCCAGCAGTTTTGTGGCAGCTTACAATGAGCAGTTCTTC. Its translation: CASSFVAAYNEQFF.